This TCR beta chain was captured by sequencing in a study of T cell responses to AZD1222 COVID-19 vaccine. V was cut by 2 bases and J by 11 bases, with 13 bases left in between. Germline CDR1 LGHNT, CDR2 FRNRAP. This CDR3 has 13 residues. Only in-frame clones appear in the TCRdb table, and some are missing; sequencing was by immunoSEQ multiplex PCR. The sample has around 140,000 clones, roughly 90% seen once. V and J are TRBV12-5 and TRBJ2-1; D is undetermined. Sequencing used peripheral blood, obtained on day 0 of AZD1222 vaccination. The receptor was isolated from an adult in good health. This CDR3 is CASGLRASGQQFF. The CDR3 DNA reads TGTGCTAGTGGTTTGAGGGCCTCAGGACAGCAGTTCTTC.